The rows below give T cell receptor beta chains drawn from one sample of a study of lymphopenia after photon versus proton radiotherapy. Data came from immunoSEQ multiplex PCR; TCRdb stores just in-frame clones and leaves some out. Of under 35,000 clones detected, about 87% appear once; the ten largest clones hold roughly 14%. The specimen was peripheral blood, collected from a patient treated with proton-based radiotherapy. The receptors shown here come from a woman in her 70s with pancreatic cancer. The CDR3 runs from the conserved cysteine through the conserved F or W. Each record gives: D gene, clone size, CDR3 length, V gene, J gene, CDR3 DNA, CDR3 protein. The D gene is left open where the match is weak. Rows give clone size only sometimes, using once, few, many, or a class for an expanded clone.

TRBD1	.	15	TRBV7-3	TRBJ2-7	TGTGCCAGCAGCTTAGTCGGGACAGGGTTCTACGAGCAGTACTTC	CASSLVGTGFYEQYF
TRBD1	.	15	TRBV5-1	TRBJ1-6	TGCGCCAGCAGCTTGGGGGACAGTAACAATTCACCCCTCCACTTT	CASSLGDSNNSPLHF
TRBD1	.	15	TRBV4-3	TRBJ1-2	TGCGCCAGCAGCCCGACCGGGCAGGGGGCCTATGGCTACACCTTC	CASSPTGQGAYGYTF
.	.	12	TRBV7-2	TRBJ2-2	TGTGCCAGCAGCTCTTACACCGGGGAGCTGTTTTTT	CASSSYTGELFF
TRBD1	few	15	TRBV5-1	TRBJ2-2	TGCGCCAGCAGCCTCGGACAGGCCTACACCGGGGAGCTGTTTTTT	CASSLGQAYTGELFF
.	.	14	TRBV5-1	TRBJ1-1	TGCGCCAGCAGCTTGGCGGGGGGCAGTACTGAAGCTTTCTTT	CASSLAGGSTEAFF
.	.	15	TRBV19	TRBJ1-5	TGTGCCAGTAGTATAACAGGTGATAGCAATCAGCCCCAGCATTTT	CASSITGDSNQPQHF
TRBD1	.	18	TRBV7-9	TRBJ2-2	TGTGCCAGCAGCCCAAAGCTTCGGACAGGGTTAAACACCGGGGAGCTGTTTTTT	CASSPKLRTGLNTGELFF
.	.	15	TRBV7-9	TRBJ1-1	TGTGCCAGCAGCCTGAGTGCAGGTTTGAACACTGAAGCTTTCTTT	CASSLSAGLNTEAFF
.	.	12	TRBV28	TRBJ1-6	TGTGCCAGCCTTGGGCTTAGGTCACCCCTCCACTTT	CASLGLRSPLHF
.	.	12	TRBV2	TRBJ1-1	TGTGCCAGCAGTGAAGGGGTCAGGAGAGCTTTCTTT	CASSEGVRRAFF
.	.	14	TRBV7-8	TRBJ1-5	TGTGCCAGCAGCTTAGTGGGGGGTTGGCAGCCCCAGCATTTT	CASSLVGGWQPQHF
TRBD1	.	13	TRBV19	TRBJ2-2	TGTGCCAGTAGTCCCCGACAGGGTGGGGAGCTGTTTTTT	CASSPRQGGELFF
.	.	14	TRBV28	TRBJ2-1	TGTGCCAGCAGAGCGCCCCTCCTGGTACACCAGCAGTTCTTC	CASRAPLLVHQQFF
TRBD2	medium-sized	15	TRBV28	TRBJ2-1	TGTGCCAGCGCTGCGACTAGCGGGAGTCACAATGAGCAGTTCTTC	CASAATSGSHNEQFF
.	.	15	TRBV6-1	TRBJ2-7	TGTGCCACAAAAGGACGTCAATGGGGCTCCTACGAGCAGTACTTC	CATKGRQWGSYEQYF